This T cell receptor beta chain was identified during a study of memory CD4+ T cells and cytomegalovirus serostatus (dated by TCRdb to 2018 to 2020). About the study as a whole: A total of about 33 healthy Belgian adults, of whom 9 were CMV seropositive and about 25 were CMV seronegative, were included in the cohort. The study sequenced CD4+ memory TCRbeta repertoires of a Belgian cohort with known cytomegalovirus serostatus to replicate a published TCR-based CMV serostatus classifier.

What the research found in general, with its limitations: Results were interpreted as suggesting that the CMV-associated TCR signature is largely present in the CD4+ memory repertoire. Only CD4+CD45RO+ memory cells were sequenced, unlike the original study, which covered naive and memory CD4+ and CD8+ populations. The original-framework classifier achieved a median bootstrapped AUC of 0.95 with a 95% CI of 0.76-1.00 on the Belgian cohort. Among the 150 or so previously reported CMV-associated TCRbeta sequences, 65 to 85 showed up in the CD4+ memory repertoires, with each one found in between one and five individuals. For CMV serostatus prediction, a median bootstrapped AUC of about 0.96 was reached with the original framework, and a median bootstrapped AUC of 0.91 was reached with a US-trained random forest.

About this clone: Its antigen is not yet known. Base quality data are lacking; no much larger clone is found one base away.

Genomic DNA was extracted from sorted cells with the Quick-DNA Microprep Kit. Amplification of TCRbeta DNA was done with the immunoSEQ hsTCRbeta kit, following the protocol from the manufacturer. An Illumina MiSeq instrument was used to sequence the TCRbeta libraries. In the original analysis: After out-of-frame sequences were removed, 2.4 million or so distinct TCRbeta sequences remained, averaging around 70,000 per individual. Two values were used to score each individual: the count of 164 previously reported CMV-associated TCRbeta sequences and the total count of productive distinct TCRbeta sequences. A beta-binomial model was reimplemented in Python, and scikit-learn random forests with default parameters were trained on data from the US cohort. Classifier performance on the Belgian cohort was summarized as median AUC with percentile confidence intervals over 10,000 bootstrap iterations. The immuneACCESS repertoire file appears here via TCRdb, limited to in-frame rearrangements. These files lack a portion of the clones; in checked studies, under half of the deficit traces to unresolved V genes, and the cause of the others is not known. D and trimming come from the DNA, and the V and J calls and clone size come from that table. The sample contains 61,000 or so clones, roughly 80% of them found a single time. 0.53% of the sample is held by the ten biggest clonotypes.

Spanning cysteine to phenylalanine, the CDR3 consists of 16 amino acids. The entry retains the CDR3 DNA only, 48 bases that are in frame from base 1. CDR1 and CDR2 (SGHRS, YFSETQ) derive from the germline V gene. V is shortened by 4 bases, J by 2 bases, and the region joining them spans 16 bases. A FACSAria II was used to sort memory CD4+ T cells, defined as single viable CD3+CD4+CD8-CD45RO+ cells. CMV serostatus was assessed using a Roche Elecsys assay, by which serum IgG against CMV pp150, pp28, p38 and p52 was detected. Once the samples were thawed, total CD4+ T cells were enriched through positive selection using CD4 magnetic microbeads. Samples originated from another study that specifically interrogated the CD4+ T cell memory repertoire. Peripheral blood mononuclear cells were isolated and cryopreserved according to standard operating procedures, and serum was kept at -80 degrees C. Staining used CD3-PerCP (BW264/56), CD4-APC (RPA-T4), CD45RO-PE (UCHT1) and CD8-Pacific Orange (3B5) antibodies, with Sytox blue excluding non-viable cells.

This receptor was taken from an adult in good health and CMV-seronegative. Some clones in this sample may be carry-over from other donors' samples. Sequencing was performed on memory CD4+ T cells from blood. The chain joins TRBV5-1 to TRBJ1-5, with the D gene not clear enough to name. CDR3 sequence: CASSLTWSKRNQPQHF. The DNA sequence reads TGCGCCAGCAGCCTTACCTGGTCCAAGCGCAATCAGCCCCAGCATTTT.